Listed here are 13 T cell receptor beta chains from one sample, sequenced in a study of shared T cell receptors in the human thymus. Clones were read by immunoSEQ multiplex PCR, and TCRdb kept only the in-frame ones, dropping some. The sample consists of about 660,000 clones, more than 75% of them appearing once. These sequences were also reported in another study, on human thymus T cells.

The specimen sequenced was thymocytes. The receptors stem from a boy under two years old with a congenital heart defect.

The rearrangement uses TRBV7-2 and TRBJ2-7, with D possibly TRBD2 on 5 matching bases. The CDR3 has 15 amino acids. CDR1 and CDR2 from the germline V gene are SGHTA and FQGNSA. V lost 5 bases and J lost 3, with 17 bases in between. The CDR3 DNA reads TGTGCCAGCAGCCCCCGATCTAGCCGTCACTACGAGCAGTACTTC. It translates to CASSPRSSRHYEQYF.

This clone was observed a handful of times. The chain has TRBV19 and TRBJ1-1; no definite D call. CDR1 is LNHDA, CDR2 SQIVND, per germline (reference sequence). V was trimmed by 6 bases and J by 0 bases, leaving 8 bases between them. The CDR3 is made up of 13 amino acids. The chain's CDR3 is CASSRYLNTEAFF. The CDR3 DNA reads as TGTGCCAGTAGCCGGTACTTGAACACTGAAGCTTTCTTT.

This clone is a singleton in its sample. The rearrangement uses TRBV2 and TRBJ2-4, with D perhaps matching TRBD2 (5 bases). The CDR3 contains 15 residues. The germline V and J ends were trimmed by 0 bases and 3 bases, with 9 bases remaining between them. Germline V gene data show CDR1 as SNHLY and CDR2 as FYNNEI. The CDR3 spells CASSEAGEGKNIQYF. The CDR3 nucleotides read TGTGCCAGCAGTGAAGCGGGAGAGGGCAAAAACATTCAGTACTTC.

The gene calls are TRBV5-1 and TRBJ1-2; TRBD1 matches at 7 bases. Germline CDR1 is SGHRS and CDR2 is YFSETQ. V shed 0 bases and J 2 bases; nucleotides not matched to a gene: 7. This CDR3 region has 16 residues. The CDR3: CASSLGGDSVNYGYTF. CDR3 sequence (DNA): TGCGCCAGCAGCTTGGGGGGGGACAGCGTAAACTATGGCTACACCTTC.

The chain employs TRBV7-9 and TRBJ2-3; D is ambiguous. V was shortened by 5 bases and J by 1 base, with 16 bases between the two germline ends. The CDR3 spans 16 residues. The germline CDR1 and CDR2 sequences are SEHNR and FQNEAQ (reference sequence). Written as DNA, the CDR3 is TGTGCCAGCAGCCCCCTATCAGCGCCTTGCACAGATACGCAGTATTTT. It codes for CASSPLSAPCTDTQYF. The complete variable domain, with remaining parts taken from reference TRBV7-9 and TRBJ2-3, reads DTGVSQNPRHKITKRGQNVTFRCDPISEHNRLYWYRQTLGQGPEFLTYFQNEAQLEKSRLLSDRFSAERPKGSFSTLEIQRTEQGDSAMYLCASSPLSAPCTDTQYFGPGTRLTVL.

This clone was seen a single time. This chain links TRBV11-1 with TRBJ2-7; 7 positions agree with TRBD2. The CDR3 length is 18 residues. Looked up from germline, CDR1 is SGHAT and CDR2 is FQDESV (reference sequence). The V segment lost 1 base and the J segment 5 bases; nucleotides outside the gene matches: 17. CDR3 DNA: TGTGCCAGCAGCTTAGGTCTAGCGGCGACCCACTGCATTGACGAGCAGTACTTC. This codes for CASSLGLAATHCIDEQYF.

The chain uses TRBV29-1 and TRBJ1-5, with 8 bases matching TRBD1. The CDR3 runs to 13 residues. Germline values: CDR1 SQVTM, CDR2 ANQGSEA. The ends lost 5 bases at V and 4 bases at J; junction bases unmatched: 4. The CDR3 coding sequence is TGCAGCGTTTCAGGGGGCCGAAATCAGCCCCAGCATTTT. Translation: CSVSGGRNQPQHF.

The chain links TRBV2 to TRBJ2-3; 14 bases map to TRBD2. CDR1 is SNHLY, CDR2 FYNNEI, per germline. The CDR3 runs 15 residues. The trim removed 6 bases at V and 7 bases at J, leaving 6 bases unmatched. CDR3 DNA: TGTGCCAGCAGGCTGACTAGCGGGAGGGCCCATACGCAGTATTTT. Amino acids: CASRLTSGRAHTQYF.

This chain uses TRBV18 with TRBJ1-2, with D perhaps matching TRBD1 (5 bases). The V end lost 5 bases, the J end lost 8 bases, and 15 bases lay between the germline ends. Germline CDR1 KGHSH, CDR2 LQKENI. CDR3 length: 13 residues. The CDR3 region is CASSATQGEGYTF. The CDR3, as DNA: TGTGCCAGCTCAGCCACGCAAGGGGAAGGCTACACCTTC.

Only a few counts were recorded for this clone. The J gene is TRBJ2-7, the V gene TRBV18; 12 bases are a match to TRBD2. V trimming: 4 bases; J trimming: 5 bases; junction bases outside the gene matches: 9. This CDR3 is 16 amino acids long. CDR1 KGHSH and CDR2 LQKENI come from the germline V gene. For the CDR3, the DNA is TGTGCCAGCTCACAGTTTACTAGCGGGAGGCAGAACGAGCAGTACTTC. Protein sequence: CASSQFTSGRQNEQYF. The full variable domain, completed using reference TRBV18 and TRBJ2-7, is NAGVMQNPRHLVRRRGQEARLRCSPMKGHSHVYWYRQLPEEGLKFMVYLQKENIIDESGMPKERFSAEFPKEGPSILRIQQVVRGDSAAYFCASSQFTSGRQNEQYFGPGTRLTVT.

The chain uses TRBV29-1 and TRBJ2-7; 9 positions agree with TRBD1. The germline CDR1 and CDR2 sequences are SQVTM and ANQGSEA. The CDR3 is 14 residues long. V was clipped by 4 bases and J by 0 bases; unmatched bases: 4. The CDR3 region is CSVGQGGLSYEQYF. In DNA, the CDR3 is TGCAGCGTTGGACAGGGGGGACTCTCCTACGAGCAGTACTTC.

The chain joins TRBV5-6 to TRBJ1-1; 10 nucleotides match TRBD1. Looked up from germline, CDR1 is SGHDT and CDR2 is YYEEEE. Germline trimming cut 4 bases from V and 1 base from J; bases unmatched to any gene: 1. This CDR3 region has 14 residues. The CDR3 protein is CASSRQGANTEAFF. The CDR3 nucleotides read TGTGCCAGCAGCCGACAGGGGGCGAACACTGAAGCTTTCTTT. Based on the CDR3 plus reference TRBV5-6 and TRBJ1-1, the full variable domain is DAGVTQSPTHLIKTRGQQVTLRCSPKSGHDTVSWYQQALGQGPQFIFQYYEEEERQRGNFPDRFSGHQFPNYSSELNVNALLLGDSALYLCASSRQGANTEAFFGQGTRLTVV.

The chain employs TRBV7-8 and TRBJ2-7, with unresolved D. Germline CDR1 and CDR2: SGHVS and FQNEAQ. This CDR3 is built from 12 residues. The V and J ends lost 5 bases and 5 bases respectively, with 10 bases between them. As DNA, the CDR3 is TGTGCCAGCAGCCCCCCAGTGAACGAGCAGTACTTC. This gives the protein CASSPPVNEQYF.